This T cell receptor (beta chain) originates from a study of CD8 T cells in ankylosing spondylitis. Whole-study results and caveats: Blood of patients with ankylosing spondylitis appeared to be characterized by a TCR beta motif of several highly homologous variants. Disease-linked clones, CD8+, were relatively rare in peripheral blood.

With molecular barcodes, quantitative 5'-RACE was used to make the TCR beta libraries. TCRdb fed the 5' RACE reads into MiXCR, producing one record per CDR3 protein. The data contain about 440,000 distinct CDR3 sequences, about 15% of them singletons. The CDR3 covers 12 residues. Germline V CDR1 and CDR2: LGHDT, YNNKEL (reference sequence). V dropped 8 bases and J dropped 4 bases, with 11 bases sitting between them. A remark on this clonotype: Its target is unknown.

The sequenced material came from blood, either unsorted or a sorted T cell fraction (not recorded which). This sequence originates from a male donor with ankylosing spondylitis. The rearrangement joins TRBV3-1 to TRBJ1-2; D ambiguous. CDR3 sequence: CASGRLTYGYTF. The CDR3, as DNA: TGTGCCAGCGGGAGACTTACCTATGGCTACACCTTC. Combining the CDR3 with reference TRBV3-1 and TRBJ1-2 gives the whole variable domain DTAVSQTPKYLVTQMGNDKSIKCEQNLGHDTMYWYKQDSKKFLKIMFSYNNKELIINETVPNRFSPKSPDKAHLNLHINSLELGDSAVYFCASGRLTYGYTFGSGTRLTVV.